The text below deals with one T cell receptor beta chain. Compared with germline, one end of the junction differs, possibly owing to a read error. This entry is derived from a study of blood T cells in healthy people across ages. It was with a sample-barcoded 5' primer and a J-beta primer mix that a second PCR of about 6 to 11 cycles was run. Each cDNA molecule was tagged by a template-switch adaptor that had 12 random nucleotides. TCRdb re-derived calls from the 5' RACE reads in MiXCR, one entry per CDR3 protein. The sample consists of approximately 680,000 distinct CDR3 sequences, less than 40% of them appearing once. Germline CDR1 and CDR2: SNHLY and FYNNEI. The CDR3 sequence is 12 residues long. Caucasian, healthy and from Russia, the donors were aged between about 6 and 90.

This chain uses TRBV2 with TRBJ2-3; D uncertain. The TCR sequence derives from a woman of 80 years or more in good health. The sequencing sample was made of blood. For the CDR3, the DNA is TGTGCCCGCAGTGGCCAATCAGATACGCAGTATTTT. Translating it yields CARSGQSDTQYF.